These T cell receptor beta chains were read from a single sample in a study of T cell responses to AZD1222 COVID-19 vaccine. Some clones are missing from TCRdb's copy, which holds only in-frame ones; the method was immunoSEQ multiplex PCR. The table includes roughly 150,000 clones, roughly 88% detected once. Sample: peripheral blood, taken on day 0 of AZD1222 vaccination. These receptors came from an adult in good health. CDR3s include the opening cysteine and the closing phenylalanine or tryptophan. Fields, in order: J gene, V gene, D gene, clone size, CDR3 DNA, CDR3 protein. D genes are given only for firm matches. Rows give clone size only sometimes, using once, few, many, or a class for an expanded clone.

TRBJ2-1 | TRBV9 | TRBD2 | - | TGTGCCAGCAGCGCAACTAGCGGGAGCTCCTACAATGAGCAGTTCTTC | CASSATSGSSYNEQFF
TRBJ1-6 | TRBV5-1 | TRBD1 | - | TGCGCCAGCAGCCCCGCGACAGGGGTAGGGTCACCCCTCCACTTT | CASSPATGVGSPLHF
TRBJ1-3 | TRBV20-1 | - | - | TGCAGTGCTACTGACAGTGGGACATACTCTGGAAACACCATATATTTT | CSATDSGTYSGNTIYF
TRBJ1-6 | TRBV28 | - | - | TGTGCCACCTCAGGGGTCTATAATTCACCCCTCCACTTT | CATSGVYNSPLHF
TRBJ1-2 | TRBV6-6 | TRBD1 | - | TGTGCCAGCGGACAGGGCAGCTATGGCTACACCTTC | CASGQGSYGYTF
TRBJ1-4 | TRBV21-1 | - | - | TGTGCCAGCAGTATTATGGGAGGTACGAAGGGTGAAAAACTGTTTTTT | CASSIMGGTKGEKLFF
TRBJ1-2 | TRBV6-4 | - | - | TGTGCCAGCAGTGACATCGGCTATGGCTACACCTTC | CASSDIGYGYTF
TRBJ1-4 | TRBV5-1 | TRBD1 | - | TGCGCCAGCAGCAGCCTGACAGGGGAGGAAAAACTGTTTTTT | CASSSLTGEEKLFF
TRBJ2-3 | TRBV10-3 | - | - | TGTGCCATCAGTGAGAGGGACACAGATACGCAGTATTTT | CAISERDTDTQYF
TRBJ2-7 | TRBV11-2 | TRBD1 | - | TGTGCCAGCAGCCCTTGGGGGACAGGGTCGCTCTACGAGCAGTACTTC | CASSPWGTGSLYEQYF
TRBJ2-3 | TRBV29-1 | TRBD1 | - | TGCAGCGTTAGGACAGGGAGTAGCGCAGATACGCAGTATTTT | CSVRTGSSADTQYF
TRBJ1-6 | TRBV6-5 | - | once | TGTGCCAGCAGGCCACAGAATTCACCCCTCCACTTT | CASRPQNSPLHF
TRBJ2-3 | TRBV6-5 | - | - | TGTGCCAGCAGAGTCCCTGGGAGCACAGATACGCAGTATTTT | CASRVPGSTDTQYF
TRBJ1-3 | TRBV3-1/TRBV3-2 | - | few | TGTGCCAGCAGCGAAATCTCGGGCTCTGGAAACACCATATATTTT | CASSEISGSGNTIYF
TRBJ1-6 | TRBV27 | TRBD1 | - | TGTGCCAGCAGTTCCTACACCGATTCACTGGCTCTCGGGACAGGGAGATCACCCCTCCACTTT | CASSSYTDSLALGTGRSPLHF
TRBJ1-1 | TRBV25-1 | - | many | TGTGCCAGTGGGACACCGAACACTGAAGCTTTCTTT | CASGTPNTEAFF
TRBJ1-2 | TRBV3-1/TRBV3-2 | - | - | TGTGCCAGCAGCCAAGGTGTGCGGGGCGGCTACACCTTC | CASSQGVRGGYTF
TRBJ2-1 | TRBV5-4 | - | - | TGTGCCAGCAGCTTGGAGGGACGCAGTTACAATGAGCAGTTCTTC | CASSLEGRSYNEQFF
TRBJ2-1 | TRBV6-5 | TRBD2 | - | TGTGCCAGCAGTTATGGACTAGCGGGAGAAAATGAGCAGTTCTTC | CASSYGLAGENEQFF
TRBJ2-7 | TRBV7-2 | - | once | TGTGCCAGCAGCCTCTACTACGAGCAGTACTTC | CASSLYYEQYF
TRBJ2-2 | TRBV5-4 | TRBD2 | few | TGTGCCAGCAGCCTCGGGACTACCACCGGGGAGCTGTTTTTT | CASSLGTTTGELFF
TRBJ2-2 | TRBV6-6 | TRBD2 | - | TGTGCCAGCAGTCAGACTAGCGGGAGTCCTGGGGAGCTGTTTTTT | CASSQTSGSPGELFF
TRBJ1-1 | TRBV2 | - | - | TGTGCCAGCAGTGGTCAGCGGCTGGGCGCTGAAGCTTTCTTT | CASSGQRLGAEAFF
TRBJ1-2 | TRBV23-1 | - | - | TGCGCCAGCAGTCCTACGGACGTGGGCAGTAACTATGGCTACACCTTC | CASSPTDVGSNYGYTF
TRBJ1-2 | TRBV14 | - | - | TGTGCCAGCAGCCCTCAGACGACAAACTATGGCTACACCTTC | CASSPQTTNYGYTF
TRBJ2-1 | TRBV5-5 | - | - | TGTGCCAGCAGCTTGATACAGGGGGGGAATGAGCAGTTCTTC | CASSLIQGGNEQFF
TRBJ1-2 | TRBV19 | - | - | TGTGCCAGTAGCACACGTAACGGAGGGGTGGATGGCTACACCTTC | CASSTRNGGVDGYTF
TRBJ2-7 | TRBV19 | TRBD2 | - | TGTGCCAGCTCCCAACGGGGGGACGCCACCTACGAGCAGTACTTC | CASSQRGDATYEQYF
TRBJ1-1 | TRBV19 | - | once | TGTGCCAGTAGTATAGCAGGGCTCACTGAAGCTTTCTTT | CASSIAGLTEAFF
TRBJ1-2 | TRBV10-1 | - | - | TGCGCCAGCAGTTCAGGGCACGGCTATGGCTACACCTTC | CASSSGHGYGYTF
TRBJ2-3 | TRBV29-1 | - | once | TGCAGCGTTGGCGGGGGGACAGGCACAGATACGCAGTATTTT | CSVGGGTGTDTQYF
TRBJ1-2 | TRBV28 | - | - | TGTGCCAGCAGTTTATCCAGAGTCTATGGCTACACCTTC | CASSLSRVYGYTF
TRBJ2-2 | TRBV5-1 | TRBD1 | - | TGCGCCAGCAGCTCCTGGGACAGCCTGAACACCGGGGAGCTGTTTTTT | CASSSWDSLNTGELFF
TRBJ2-7 | TRBV11-1 | TRBD1 | - | TGTGCCAGCAGCGGGGGACAGGGAATCTACGAGCAGTACTTC | CASSGGQGIYEQYF
TRBJ1-6 | TRBV27 | - | - | TGTGCCAGCAGTTTATATCAGTTTTATAATTCACCCCTCCACTTT | CASSLYQFYNSPLHF
TRBJ2-1 | TRBV7-9 | - | - | TGTGCCAGCAGCTTCGCTAGCTCCTACAATGAGCAGTTCTTC | CASSFASSYNEQFF
TRBJ1-5 | TRBV18 | - | - | TGTGCCAGCTCACTACAAACTCAGGGACAGCCCCAGCATTTT | CASSLQTQGQPQHF
TRBJ2-2 | TRBV5-4 | - | - | TGTGCCAGCAGCGGCGGGTCTGTCTTCGCGAACACCGGGGAGCTGTTTTTT | CASSGGSVFANTGELFF
TRBJ1-1 | TRBV11-3 | - | - | TGTGCCAGCAGCGCGTTGATGAACACTGAAGCTTTCTTT | CASSALMNTEAFF
TRBJ1-5 | TRBV7-2 | - | - | TGTGCCAGCAGCTTAGGACCCCAGGGACAGCCCCAGCATTTT | CASSLGPQGQPQHF
TRBJ2-2 | TRBV6-5 | TRBD2 | - | TGTGCCAGCAATGGGATTAGCGGGAACGGGGAGCTGTTTTTT | CASNGISGNGELFF
TRBJ1-4 | TRBV6-5 | TRBD1 | - | TGTGCCGCTACAGGGGGCACGGCTAATGAAAAACTGTTTTTT | CAATGGTANEKLFF
TRBJ1-4 | TRBV27 | - | - | TGTGCCAGCAGAAAGTCGGGGGCAGGGGCTAATGAAAAACTGTTTTTT | CASRKSGAGANEKLFF
TRBJ1-2 | TRBV5-1 | - | few | TGCGCCAGCAGCTTGGGGCAGGAGTTCTATGGCTACACCTTC | CASSLGQEFYGYTF
TRBJ1-5 | TRBV11-2 | TRBD1 | - | TGTGCCAGCAGCTTGGGACAGAATAGCAATCAGCCCCAGCATTTT | CASSLGQNSNQPQHF
TRBJ2-1 | TRBV30 | - | - | TGTGCCTGGAGTTTAGGGGGTAGCGGGTTCTACAATGAGCAGTTCTTC | CAWSLGGSGFYNEQFF
TRBJ1-1 | TRBV28 | - | - | TGTGCCAGCACCACCCCGGGACGAGAGAACACTGAAGCTTTCTTT | CASTTPGRENTEAFF
TRBJ2-7 | TRBV4-1 | - | - | TGCGCCAGCAGCCAAGCACCAGGATCTTACGAGCAGTACTTC | CASSQAPGSYEQYF
TRBJ1-1 | TRBV9 | - | once | TGTGCCAGCAGCGTAGTGGGGAGCGCTGAAGCTTTCTTT | CASSVVGSAEAFF
TRBJ1-5 | TRBV6-6 | - | - | TGTGCCAGCAGTCAACAGGAAGGGGCATATCAGCCCCAGCATTTT | CASSQQEGAYQPQHF
TRBJ2-7 | TRBV11-2 | - | once | TGTGCCAGCAGCGCCTACGAGCAGTACTTC | CASSAYEQYF